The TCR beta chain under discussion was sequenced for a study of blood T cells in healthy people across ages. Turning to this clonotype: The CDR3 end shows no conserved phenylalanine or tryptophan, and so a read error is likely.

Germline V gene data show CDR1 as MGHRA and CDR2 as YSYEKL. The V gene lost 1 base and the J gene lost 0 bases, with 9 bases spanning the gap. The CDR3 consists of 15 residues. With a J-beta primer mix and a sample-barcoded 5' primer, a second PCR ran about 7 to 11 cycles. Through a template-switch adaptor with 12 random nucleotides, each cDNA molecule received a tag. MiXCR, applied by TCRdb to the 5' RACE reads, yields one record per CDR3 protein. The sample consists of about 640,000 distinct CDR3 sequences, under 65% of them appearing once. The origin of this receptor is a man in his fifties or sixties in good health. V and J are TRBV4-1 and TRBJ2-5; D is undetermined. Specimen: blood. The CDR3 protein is CASSQATVYQETQYY. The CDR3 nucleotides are TGCGCCAGCAGCCAAGCGACTGTCTACCAAGAGACCCAGTACTAC.